The present entry profiles one TCR beta chain with its context. Germline CDR1 and CDR2: SGHRS and YFSETQ. The CDR3 covers 15 residues. V lost 0 bases, J lost 0 bases, and 7 bases lay in between. Method: immunoSEQ multiplex PCR; TCRdb's copy keeps in-frame clones and lacks some. The data contain over 250,000 clones, approximately 86% of them singletons. This sample is part of a study of blood T cell repertoires in COVID-19. This receptor was taken from a woman aged 70 to 79 with COVID-19, enrolled during active disease. This chain links TRBV5-1 with TRBJ1-5, with D unresolved. The sample taken for sequencing was peripheral blood. This CDR3 is CASSLGGISNQPQHF. The CDR3 DNA is TGCGCCAGCAGCTTGGGAGGGATTAGCAATCAGCCCCAGCATTTT.